The clone carrying this T cell receptor beta chain was seen at least ten times. This specimen comes from a study of neurological immune-mediated disorders. Time point given: longitudinal time-point 3. Healthy control samples came from blood bank volunteers in Maryland, USA. 2 million unsorted PBMCs were stored in RNAlater at -80 °C before RNA extraction. A single run covered 15-18 subjects with over 170 million TCR-beta sequences. A single record per CDR3 protein comes from TCRdb applying MiXCR to the 5' RACE reads. The sample records about 49,000 distinct CDR3 sequences, roughly 8.8% being singletons. V lost 5 bases to trimming and J lost 4 bases; unmatched junction nucleotides: 3. There are 14 residues in the CDR3. CDR1 is KGHSH, CDR2 LQKENI, per germline.

Sequencing used PBMCs. The receptor was derived from a woman aged 40 to 55 in good health. This chain connects TRBV18 to TRBJ2-3, with 10 nucleotides matching TRBD1. CDR3 sequence (DNA): TGTGCCAGCTCAAGGGACAGGGGCCCAGATACGCAGTATTTT. This translates into CASSRDRGPDTQYF.